The rows below give T cell receptor beta chains drawn from one sample of a study of T cells in Graves' hyperthyroidism and ophthalmopathy. TCRdb reanalysed the multiplex PCR reads using MiXCR and keeps one entry per CDR3 protein. The sample lists hundreds of thousands of distinct CDR3 sequences; around 16% were seen once. Sequenced material: blood. The source is a young woman with Graves' hyperthyroidism. Both conserved end residues are part of each CDR3. The order of the fields is J gene, clone size, V gene, D gene, CDR3 protein, CDR3 DNA. D genes are given only for firm matches. Size is omitted from some rows. Given values are once, few, many or a class for expanded clones.

j_gene: TRBJ1-4; abundance: few; v_gene: TRBV2; d_gene: -; CDR3aa: CASSDTGVREKLFF; CDR3nt: TGTGCCAGCAGTGACACCGGGGTGCGTGAAAAACTGTTTTTT
j_gene: TRBJ2-5; abundance: many; v_gene: TRBV28; d_gene: -; CDR3aa: CASSSLNYGTQETQYF; CDR3nt: TGTGCCAGCAGTTCCCTCAATTACGGGACACAAGAGACCCAGTACTTC
j_gene: TRBJ1-2; abundance: few; v_gene: TRBV6-5; d_gene: TRBD1; CDR3aa: CASSYQGQGYTPNYGYTF; CDR3nt: TGTGCCAGCAGTTACCAGGGACAGGGGTATACCCCTAACTATGGCTACACCTTC
j_gene: TRBJ2-7; abundance: -; v_gene: TRBV7-2; d_gene: TRBD2; CDR3aa: CASSLVVSGGAFYEQYF; CDR3nt: TGTGCCAGCAGCTTAGTGGTTAGCGGGGGAGCTTTCTACGAGCAGTACTTC
j_gene: TRBJ2-3; abundance: many; v_gene: TRBV11-2; d_gene: -; CDR3aa: CASSSHTDTQYF; CDR3nt: TGTGCCAGCAGCTCTCACACAGATACGCAGTATTTT
j_gene: TRBJ2-7; abundance: few; v_gene: TRBV7-7; d_gene: TRBD1; CDR3aa: CASSLSPGGEYEQYF; CDR3nt: TGTGCTAGCAGCTTATCCCCAGGGGGCGAATACGAGCAGTACTTC
j_gene: TRBJ2-1; abundance: many; v_gene: TRBV7-6; d_gene: TRBD2; CDR3aa: CATTSGNNEQFF; CDR3nt: TGTGCCACAACTAGCGGCAACAATGAGCAGTTCTTC
j_gene: TRBJ2-7; abundance: many; v_gene: TRBV9; d_gene: -; CDR3aa: CASSPPGGGIYEQYF; CDR3nt: TGTGCCAGCAGCCCCCCCGGTGGGGGAATTTATGAGCAGTACTTC
j_gene: TRBJ2-3; abundance: many; v_gene: TRBV15; d_gene: -; CDR3aa: CATSQRSVVHTQYF; CDR3nt: TGTGCCACCAGCCAACGCTCGGTCGTACATACGCAGTATTTT
j_gene: TRBJ1-2; abundance: many; v_gene: TRBV12-3/TRBV12-4; d_gene: -; CDR3aa: CASKWGRSNYGYTF; CDR3nt: TGTGCCAGCAAATGGGGTCGGTCTAACTATGGCTACACCTTC
j_gene: TRBJ1-5; abundance: few; v_gene: TRBV20-1; d_gene: -; CDR3aa: CSAERPQGDQPQHF; CDR3nt: TGCAGTGCGGAGAGACCCCAGGGCGATCAGCCCCAGCATTTT
j_gene: TRBJ1-1; abundance: many; v_gene: TRBV15; d_gene: -; CDR3aa: CATSRDRAVNTEAFF; CDR3nt: TGTGCCACCAGCAGAGATAGGGCGGTGAACACTGAAGCTTTCTTT
j_gene: TRBJ2-5; abundance: -; v_gene: TRBV19; d_gene: -; CDR3aa: CASSIGLGMSETQYF; CDR3nt: TGTGCCAGTAGTATCGGGTTGGGAATGAGCGAGACCCAGTACTTC
j_gene: TRBJ1-1; abundance: -; v_gene: TRBV27; d_gene: -; CDR3aa: CASSLSGSGYGLAFF; CDR3nt: TGTGCCAGCAGTTTATCTGGCTCAGGGTACGGCTTAGCTTTCTTT
j_gene: TRBJ2-1; abundance: -; v_gene: TRBV2; d_gene: TRBD2; CDR3aa: CASRIAGAVYNEQSF; CDR3nt: TGTGCCAGCAGGATAGCGGGGGCGGTTTACAATGAGCAGTCCTTC
j_gene: TRBJ2-4; abundance: many; v_gene: TRBV27; d_gene: TRBD1; CDR3aa: CASSLTDRVGNIQYF; CDR3nt: TGTGCCAGCAGTTTGACGGACAGGGTGGGGAACATTCAGTACTTC
j_gene: TRBJ1-1; abundance: many; v_gene: TRBV2; d_gene: -; CDR3aa: CASRYRAGNTEAFF; CDR3nt: TGTGCCAGCAGGTACAGGGCTGGGAACACTGAAGCTTTCTTT
j_gene: TRBJ2-1; abundance: many; v_gene: TRBV6-5; d_gene: TRBD1; CDR3aa: CASSYFQGVEQFF; CDR3nt: TGTGCCAGCAGTTACTTCCAGGGGGTTGAGCAGTTCTTC
j_gene: TRBJ1-4; abundance: -; v_gene: TRBV2; d_gene: -; CDR3aa: CASTWEEKLFF; CDR3nt: TGTGCCAGCACCTGGGAGGAAAAACTGTTTTTT
j_gene: TRBJ1-1; abundance: many; v_gene: TRBV10-3; d_gene: -; CDR3aa: CAISARFNTEAFF; CDR3nt: TGTGCCATCAGTGCCCGGTTCAACACTGAAGCTTTCTTT
j_gene: TRBJ2-1; abundance: few; v_gene: TRBV19; d_gene: -; CDR3aa: CASSIGAVLYNEQFF; CDR3nt: TGTGCCAGTAGTATAGGGGCGGTACTCTACAATGAGCAGTTCTTC
j_gene: TRBJ2-1; abundance: -; v_gene: TRBV7-3; d_gene: -; CDR3aa: CASSWTRRGEQFF; CDR3nt: TGTGCCAGCAGCTGGACACGGCGGGGTGAGCAGTTCTTC
j_gene: TRBJ1-2; abundance: many; v_gene: TRBV7-2; d_gene: -; CDR3aa: CASSLGRQDYGYTF; CDR3nt: TGTGCCAGCAGCTTAGGTCGACAGGACTATGGCTACACCTTC
j_gene: TRBJ1-1; abundance: many; v_gene: TRBV19; d_gene: -; CDR3aa: CASSSWAGKKNTEAFF; CDR3nt: TGTGCCAGTAGTAGTTGGGCTGGAAAGAAGAACACTGAAGCTTTCTTT
j_gene: TRBJ1-5; abundance: -; v_gene: TRBV6-1; d_gene: TRBD1; CDR3aa: CASNMAGTGGRTQHF; CDR3nt: TGTGCCAGCAACATGGCTGGGACAGGGGGTAGGACCCAGCATTTT
j_gene: TRBJ1-2; abundance: many; v_gene: TRBV5-1; d_gene: -; CDR3aa: CASSHRAYRGYTF; CDR3nt: TGCGCCAGCAGCCACAGGGCCTATCGGGGCTACACCTTC
j_gene: TRBJ1-4; abundance: few; v_gene: TRBV12-3/TRBV12-4; d_gene: -; CDR3aa: CASSLLAEAGEKLFF; CDR3nt: TGTGCCAGCAGTTTACTTGCGGAGGCGGGTGAAAAACTGTTTTTT
j_gene: TRBJ1-6; abundance: many; v_gene: TRBV3-1; d_gene: -; CDR3aa: CASSQELRVRTPLHF; CDR3nt: TGTGCCAGCAGCCAAGAATTGAGGGTTAGGACACCCCTCCACTTT
j_gene: TRBJ1-1; abundance: many; v_gene: TRBV19; d_gene: -; CDR3aa: CASSVKVNTEAFF; CDR3nt: TGTGCCAGTAGTGTGAAGGTGAACACTGAAGCTTTCTTT
j_gene: TRBJ2-7; abundance: -; v_gene: TRBV11-2; d_gene: -; CDR3aa: CASSPGVGKSEQYF; CDR3nt: TGTGCCAGCAGCCCAGGGGTTGGGAAGAGCGAGCAGTACTTC
j_gene: TRBJ2-4; abundance: many; v_gene: TRBV18; d_gene: -; CDR3aa: CASSPGQAGAKNIQYF; CDR3nt: TGTGCCAGCTCACCCGGCCAGGCTGGGGCCAAAAACATTCAGTACTTC
j_gene: TRBJ1-1; abundance: few; v_gene: TRBV4-2; d_gene: -; CDR3aa: CASSQLAMRGLGTEAFF; CDR3nt: TGTGCCAGCAGCCAACTTGCTATGCGGGGGCTCGGCACTGAAGCTTTCTTT
j_gene: TRBJ1-2; abundance: -; v_gene: TRBV24-1; d_gene: -; CDR3aa: CATSDSTGTVTNYGYTF; CDR3nt: TGTGCCACCAGTGATTCAACCGGGACGGTGACTAACTATGGCTACACCTTC
j_gene: TRBJ2-3; abundance: many; v_gene: TRBV20-1; d_gene: -; CDR3aa: CSAELGSTDTQYF; CDR3nt: TGCAGTGCTGAACTAGGTAGCACAGATACGCAGTATTTT
j_gene: TRBJ2-3; abundance: many; v_gene: TRBV11-2; d_gene: -; CDR3aa: CASSPRTVITDTQYF; CDR3nt: TGTGCCAGCAGCCCGAGGACAGTTATCACAGATACGCAGTATTTT
j_gene: TRBJ1-2; abundance: few; v_gene: TRBV4-3; d_gene: -; CDR3aa: CASSHNGQNLNYGYTF; CDR3nt: TGCGCCAGCAGCCACAACGGACAGAACCTTAACTATGGCTACACCTTC
j_gene: TRBJ2-3; abundance: few; v_gene: TRBV5-4; d_gene: -; CDR3aa: CASSSRRGAADTQYF; CDR3nt: TGTGCCAGCAGCTCGAGGCGCGGGGCGGCAGATACGCAGTATTTT
j_gene: TRBJ2-3; abundance: -; v_gene: TRBV6-4; d_gene: -; CDR3aa: CASSQDTQYF; CDR3nt: TGTGCCAGCTCCCAGGATACGCAGTATTTT
j_gene: TRBJ2-7; abundance: few; v_gene: TRBV5-1; d_gene: -; CDR3aa: CASSLNGIKSEQYF; CDR3nt: TGCGCCAGCAGCTTGAATGGGATAAAGAGCGAGCAGTACTTC
j_gene: TRBJ1-6; abundance: many; v_gene: TRBV2; d_gene: TRBD1; CDR3aa: CASSELRQGGRWSYNSPLHF; CDR3nt: TGTGCCAGCAGTGAATTGCGACAGGGGGGTCGGTGGTCCTATAATTCACCCCTCCACTTT
j_gene: TRBJ2-7; abundance: many; v_gene: TRBV6-2/TRBV6-3; d_gene: TRBD2; CDR3aa: CASSQGLAYEQYF; CDR3nt: TGTGCCAGCAGCCAGGGACTAGCTTACGAGCAGTACTTC
j_gene: TRBJ2-1; abundance: many; v_gene: TRBV13; d_gene: TRBD2; CDR3aa: CASSLGLAGVNEQFF; CDR3nt: TGTGCCAGCAGTTTGGGACTAGCGGGAGTCAATGAGCAGTTCTTC
j_gene: TRBJ2-5; abundance: many; v_gene: TRBV11-2; d_gene: -; CDR3aa: CASSLDTVAQETQYF; CDR3nt: TGTGCCAGCAGCTTAGATACCGTTGCCCAAGAGACCCAGTACTTC
j_gene: TRBJ2-7; abundance: few; v_gene: TRBV5-1; d_gene: -; CDR3aa: CASSLDSHSYEQYF; CDR3nt: TGCGCCAGCAGCTTGGACAGCCACTCCTACGAGCAGTACTTC
j_gene: TRBJ2-7; abundance: -; v_gene: TRBV25-1; d_gene: -; CDR3aa: CASSTQGGAWVEQYF; CDR3nt: TGTGCCAGCAGTACCCAGGGCGGGGCCTGGGTCGAGCAGTACTTC
j_gene: TRBJ2-7; abundance: -; v_gene: TRBV6-1; d_gene: TRBD1; CDR3aa: CASSSLRDRGYEQYF; CDR3nt: TGTGCCAGCAGTTCACTCCGGGACAGGGGCTACGAGCAGTACTTC
j_gene: TRBJ1-1; abundance: many; v_gene: TRBV6-5; d_gene: TRBD1; CDR3aa: CASSYSGVGGLNTEAFF; CDR3nt: TGTGCCAGCAGTTACTCGGGGGTAGGGGGCCTGAACACTGAAGCTTTCTTT
j_gene: TRBJ1-3; abundance: many; v_gene: TRBV6-1; d_gene: TRBD1; CDR3aa: CASSLTDRASGNTIYF; CDR3nt: TGTGCCAGCAGTTTAACGGACAGGGCGTCTGGAAACACCATATATTTT
j_gene: TRBJ2-2; abundance: few; v_gene: TRBV24-1; d_gene: -; CDR3aa: CATSDIDTTTGELFF; CDR3nt: TGTGCCACCAGTGATATAGACACCACCACCGGGGAGCTGTTTTTT
j_gene: TRBJ1-6; abundance: -; v_gene: TRBV4-3; d_gene: -; CDR3aa: CASSQIEGLSLPLHF; CDR3nt: TGCGCCAGCAGCCAAATCGAAGGCCTCAGCTTACCCCTCCACTTT
j_gene: TRBJ1-5; abundance: many; v_gene: TRBV10-3; d_gene: -; CDR3aa: CAISDPIGVHSNQPQHF; CDR3nt: TGTGCCATCAGTGACCCAATCGGGGTCCACAGCAATCAGCCCCAGCATTTT
j_gene: TRBJ2-1; abundance: -; v_gene: TRBV24-1; d_gene: TRBD2; CDR3aa: CATRSREGGLGEQFF; CDR3nt: TGTGCCACCCGTAGTCGGGAGGGTGGGTTGGGTGAGCAGTTCTTC
j_gene: TRBJ2-3; abundance: many; v_gene: TRBV18; d_gene: -; CDR3aa: CASSPRAGDTQYF; CDR3nt: TGTGCCAGCTCACCCAGGGCAGGGGATACGCAGTATTTT
j_gene: TRBJ2-2; abundance: -; v_gene: TRBV9; d_gene: -; CDR3aa: CASSVVRDGGELFF; CDR3nt: TGTGCCAGCAGCGTAGTCAGGGATGGCGGGGAGCTGTTTTTT
j_gene: TRBJ1-1; abundance: many; v_gene: TRBV4-3; d_gene: -; CDR3aa: CASSQALGQMNTEAFF; CDR3nt: TGCGCCAGCAGCCAAGCCCTTGGACAGATGAACACTGAAGCTTTCTTT